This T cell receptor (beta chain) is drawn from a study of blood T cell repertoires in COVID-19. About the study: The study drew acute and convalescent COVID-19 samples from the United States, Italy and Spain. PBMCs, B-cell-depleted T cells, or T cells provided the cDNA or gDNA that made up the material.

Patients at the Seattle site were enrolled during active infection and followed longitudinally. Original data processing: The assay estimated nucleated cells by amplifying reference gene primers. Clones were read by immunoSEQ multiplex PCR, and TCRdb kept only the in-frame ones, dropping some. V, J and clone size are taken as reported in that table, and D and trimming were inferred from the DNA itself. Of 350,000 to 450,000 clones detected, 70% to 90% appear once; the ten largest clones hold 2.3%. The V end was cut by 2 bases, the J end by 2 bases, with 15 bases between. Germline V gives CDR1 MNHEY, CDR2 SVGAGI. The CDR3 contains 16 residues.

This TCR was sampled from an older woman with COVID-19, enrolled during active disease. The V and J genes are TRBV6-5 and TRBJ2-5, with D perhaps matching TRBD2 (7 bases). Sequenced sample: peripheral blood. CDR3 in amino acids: CASSYATGGPQETQYF. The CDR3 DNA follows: TGTGCCAGCAGTTACGCTACGGGGGGCCCTCAAGAGACCCAGTACTTC.